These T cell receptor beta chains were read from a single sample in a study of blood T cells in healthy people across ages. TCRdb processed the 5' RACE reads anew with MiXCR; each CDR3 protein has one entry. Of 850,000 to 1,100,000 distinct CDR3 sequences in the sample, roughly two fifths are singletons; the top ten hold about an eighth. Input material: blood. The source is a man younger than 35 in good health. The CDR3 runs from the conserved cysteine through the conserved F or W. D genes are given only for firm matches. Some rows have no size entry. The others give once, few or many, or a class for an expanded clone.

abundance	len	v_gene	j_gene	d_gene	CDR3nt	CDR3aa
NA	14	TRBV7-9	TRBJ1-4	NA	TGTGCCAGCAGCTTCTCGGACAGTTGGGAAAAACTGTTTTTT	CASSFSDSWEKLFF
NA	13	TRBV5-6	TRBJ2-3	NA	TGTGCCAGCAGCATTACGGTTCGCGATACGCAGTATTTT	CASSITVRDTQYF
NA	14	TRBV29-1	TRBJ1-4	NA	TGCAGCGGAGGGGGGGCAGAGACTAATGAAAAACTGTTTTTT	CSGGGAETNEKLFF
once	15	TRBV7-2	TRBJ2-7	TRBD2	TGTGCCAGCATCGATACTAGCGGGTCCTACAATGAGCAGTACTTC	CASIDTSGSYNEQYF
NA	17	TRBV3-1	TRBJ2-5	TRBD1	TGTGCCAGCAGCCAAGACCTGGGGACAGGCCTCTTCAATGAGCAGTACTTC	CASSQDLGTGLFNEQYF
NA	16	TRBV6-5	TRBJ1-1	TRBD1	TGTGCCAGCAGTTACTCGAGGACAGGGATATTCACTGAAGCTTTCTTT	CASSYSRTGIFTEAFF
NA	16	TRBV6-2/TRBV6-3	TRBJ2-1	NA	TGTGCCAGCAGTTACTCTCCAGGGGGGCCTCACAATGAGCAGTTCTTC	CASSYSPGGPHNEQFF
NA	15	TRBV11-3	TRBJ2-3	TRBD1	TGTGCCAGCAGCCCTCCGGGACAGGGGATAGATACGCAGTATTTT	CASSPPGQGIDTQYF
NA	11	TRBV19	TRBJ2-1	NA	TGTGCCAGTAGTAAAGGACTAAGGCCGTTCTTC	CASSKGLRPFF
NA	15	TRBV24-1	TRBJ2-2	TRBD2	TGTGCCACCAGTGATACCGGGACTAGAGGCGGGGAGCTGTTTTTT	CATSDTGTRGGELFF
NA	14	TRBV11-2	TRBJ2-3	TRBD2	TGTGCCAGCACCATATCCCGGGGGGCAGATACGCAGTATTTT	CASTISRGADTQYF
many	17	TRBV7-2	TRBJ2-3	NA	TGTGCCAGCAGCTTAGTCTTCCGGACAACTGACACAGATACGCAGTATTTT	CASSLVFRTTDTDTQYF
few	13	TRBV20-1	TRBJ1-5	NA	TGCAGTGCGAGGGCCTCGGACAATCAGCCCCAGCATTTT	CSARASDNQPQHF
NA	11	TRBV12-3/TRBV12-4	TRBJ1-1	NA	TGTGCCAGCAGGACTTTCGCTGAAGCTTTCTTT	CASRTFAEAFF
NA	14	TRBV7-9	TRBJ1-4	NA	TGTGCCAGCAGCTTAGCCCGAAGTAATGAAAAACTGTTTTTT	CASSLARSNEKLFF
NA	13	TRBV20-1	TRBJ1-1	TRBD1	TGCAGTGCTAAGAGACAGGGGGCGGCGGAAGCTTTCTTT	CSAKRQGAAEAFF
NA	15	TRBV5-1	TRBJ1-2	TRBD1	TGCGCCAGCAGCTTGGGCGGACAGGGCACATATGGCTACACCTTC	CASSLGGQGTYGYTF
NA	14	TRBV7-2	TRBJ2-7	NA	TGTGCCAGCAGCCAGGTGAGGGAGCCTTACGTGCAGTACTTC	CASSQVREPYVQYF
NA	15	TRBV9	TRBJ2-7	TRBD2	TGTGCCAGCGCTCCGGGGGGAACTTCCCCCTACGAGCAGTACTTC	CASAPGGTSPYEQYF
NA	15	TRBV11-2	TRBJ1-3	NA	TGTGCCAGCAGCCCCTTTAGCCCGATTGGAAACACCATATATTTT	CASSPFSPIGNTIYF
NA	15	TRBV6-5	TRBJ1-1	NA	TGTGCCAGCAGTTACTCGATGTCGGTGAACACTGAAGCTTTCTTT	CASSYSMSVNTEAFF
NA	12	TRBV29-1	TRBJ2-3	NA	TGCAGCGCCCCTGGGCCCAGGGATACGCAGTATTTT	CSAPGPRDTQYF
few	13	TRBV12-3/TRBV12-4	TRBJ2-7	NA	TGTGCCAGCAGTTGGGGGAGTACCTACGAGCAGTACTTC	CASSWGSTYEQYF
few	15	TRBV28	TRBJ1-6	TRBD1	TGTGCCAGCAGTTTATCGGGACAGGGTTTTTCACCCCTCCACTTT	CASSLSGQGFSPLHF
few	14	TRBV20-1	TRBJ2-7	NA	TGCAGTGCTACCTCCCAGAGGGGGTCCTACGAGCAGTACTTC	CSATSQRGSYEQYF
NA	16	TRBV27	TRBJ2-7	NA	TGTGCCAGCAGTCCCCTTGCGACTACAGGGTCCTACGAGCAGTACTTC	CASSPLATTGSYEQYF
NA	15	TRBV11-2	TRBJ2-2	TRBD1	TGTGCCACCAACGGACAGGGGGCGAACACCGGGGAGCTGTTTTTT	CATNGQGANTGELFF
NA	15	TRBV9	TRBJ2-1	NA	TGTGCCAGCAGCGCAGAGGGGGCGGGATACAATGAGCAGTTCTTC	CASSAEGAGYNEQFF
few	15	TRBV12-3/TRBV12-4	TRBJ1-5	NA	TGTGCCAGCAGTTTCGAGGGCGGAAGCAATCAGCCCCAGCATTTT	CASSFEGGSNQPQHF
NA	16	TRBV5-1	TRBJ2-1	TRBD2	TGCGCCAGCAGCTTTGGGTCGGGGGGGGAGGACAATGAGCAGTTCTTC	CASSFGSGGEDNEQFF
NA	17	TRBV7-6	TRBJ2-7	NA	TGTGCCAGCAGCCCCTCCCTGGCGGGGATCGTTTACAATGAGCAGTACTTC	CASSPSLAGIVYNEQYF
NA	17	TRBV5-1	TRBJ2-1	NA	TGCGCCAGCAGCCCGACACAGGGTTTGGCGACCTACAATGAGCAGTTCTTC	CASSPTQGLATYNEQFF
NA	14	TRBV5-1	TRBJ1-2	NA	TGCGCCAGCAGCGGGGACACGACTAACTATGGCTACACCTTC	CASSGDTTNYGYTF
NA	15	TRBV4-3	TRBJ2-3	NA	TGCGCCAGCAGCCAGTACCGATTGGGCACAGATACGCAGTATTTT	CASSQYRLGTDTQYF
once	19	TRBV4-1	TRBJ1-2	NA	TGCGCCAGCAGCCAAGATTATAGGGAGCAGGGACGCAAAAACTATGGCTACACCTTC	CASSQDYREQGRKNYGYTF
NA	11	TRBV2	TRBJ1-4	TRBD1	TGTGCCACAGGGGGGAGGGCGAAACTGTTTTTT	CATGGRAKLFF
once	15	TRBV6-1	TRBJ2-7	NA	TGTGCCAGCAGTGAATTCGGCGCATCGGCCTGCGAGCAGTACTTC	CASSEFGASACEQYF
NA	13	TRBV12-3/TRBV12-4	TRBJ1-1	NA	TGTGCCAGCAGTCCGCGACGGGAACGTGAAGCTTTCTTT	CASSPRREREAFF
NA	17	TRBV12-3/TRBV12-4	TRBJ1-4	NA	TGTGCCAGCAGTTTAGACCCCCGGGGGGCCGGTAATGAAAAACTGTTTTTT	CASSLDPRGAGNEKLFF
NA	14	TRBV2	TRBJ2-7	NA	TGTGCCAGCGGGGAGCAGGATCTTTCCTACGAGCAGTACTTC	CASGEQDLSYEQYF
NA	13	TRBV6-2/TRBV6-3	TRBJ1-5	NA	TGTGCCAGCAGTTACAGTCACGTGGGGCCCCAGCATTTT	CASSYSHVGPQHF
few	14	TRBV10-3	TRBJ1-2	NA	TGTGCCATCAGTGAGGCTCGGGCCTCCTATGGCTACACCTTC	CAISEARASYGYTF
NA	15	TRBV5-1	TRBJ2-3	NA	TGCGCCAGCACCTCGGGGGGCACGGACACAGATACGCAGTATTTT	CASTSGGTDTDTQYF
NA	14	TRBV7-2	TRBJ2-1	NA	TGTGCCAGCAGCTTAGGGAACAGAAAAGAGACCCAGTTCTTC	CASSLGNRKETQFF
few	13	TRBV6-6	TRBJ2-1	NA	TGTGCCAGCTGTTCGAGCTCCTACAATGAGCAGTTCTTC	CASCSSSYNEQFF
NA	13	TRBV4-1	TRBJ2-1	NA	TGCACCAGCAGCGGCATCTCGTACAATGAGCAGTTCTTC	CTSSGISYNEQFF
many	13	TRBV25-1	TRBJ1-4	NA	TGTGCCAGCAGTCGAGAGGGACGTGAAAAACTGTTTTTT	CASSREGREKLFF
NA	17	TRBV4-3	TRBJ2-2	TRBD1	TGCGCCAGCAGCGCCCTGCTCGACAGGGGGGTCCCCGGGGAGCTGTTTTTT	CASSALLDRGVPGELFF
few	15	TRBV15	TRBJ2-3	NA	TGTGCCACCAGCAGAGATTCGGCAGGGTTAGATACGCAGTATTTT	CATSRDSAGLDTQYF
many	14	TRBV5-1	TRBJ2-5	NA	TGTGCCAGCAGTTTAGGGACTTCTCAAGAGACCCAGTACTTC	CASSLGTSQETQYF
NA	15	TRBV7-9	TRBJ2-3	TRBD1	TGTGCCAGCAGCCGAATTGGACAGGGGAGAGATACGCAGTATTTT	CASSRIGQGRDTQYF